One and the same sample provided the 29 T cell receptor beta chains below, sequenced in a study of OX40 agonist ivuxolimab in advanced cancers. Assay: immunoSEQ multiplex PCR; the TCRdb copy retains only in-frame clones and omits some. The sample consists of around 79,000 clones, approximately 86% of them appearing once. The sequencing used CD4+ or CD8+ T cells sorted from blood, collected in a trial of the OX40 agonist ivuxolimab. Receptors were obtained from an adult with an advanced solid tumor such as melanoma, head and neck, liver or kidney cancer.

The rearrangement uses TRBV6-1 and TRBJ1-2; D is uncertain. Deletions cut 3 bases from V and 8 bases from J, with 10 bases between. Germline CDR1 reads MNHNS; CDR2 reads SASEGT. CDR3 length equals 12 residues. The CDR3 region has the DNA TGTGCCAGCAGTGAGCCGCCCGGGGGCTACACCTTC. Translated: CASSEPPGGYTF.

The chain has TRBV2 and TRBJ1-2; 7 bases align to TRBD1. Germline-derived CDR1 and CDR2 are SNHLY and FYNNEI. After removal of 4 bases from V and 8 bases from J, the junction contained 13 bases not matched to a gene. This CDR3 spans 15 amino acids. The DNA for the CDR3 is TGTGCCAGCAGTGGGACAGGACTGGGAGGTCAGGGCTACACCTTC. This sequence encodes CASSGTGLGGQGYTF. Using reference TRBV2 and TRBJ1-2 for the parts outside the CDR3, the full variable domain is EPEVTQTPSHQVTQMGQEVILRCVPISNHLYFYWYRQILGQKVEFLVSFYNNEISEKSEIFDDQFSVERPDGSNFTLKIRSTKLEDSAMYFCASSGTGLGGQGYTFGSGTRLTVV.

The CDR3 sequence is CASSVGQGADTQYF. CDR3 nucleotide sequence: TGTGCCAGCAGCGTAGGACAGGGGGCAGATACGCAGTATTTT. The chain is built from TRBV9 and TRBJ2-3; 9 nucleotides match TRBD1. The germline CDR1 and CDR2 sequences are SGDLS and YYNGEE. The CDR3 length is 14 residues. V shed 0 bases, J shed 4 bases, and the junction held 0 bases outside the gene matches.

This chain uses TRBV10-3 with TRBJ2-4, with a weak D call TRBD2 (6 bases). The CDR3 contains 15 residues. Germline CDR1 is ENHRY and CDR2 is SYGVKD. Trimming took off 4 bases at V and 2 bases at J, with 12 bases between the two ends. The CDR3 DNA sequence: TGTGCCATCAGTGTCGGGAGTGGAACCAAAAACATTCAGTACTTC. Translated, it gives CAISVGSGTKNIQYF.

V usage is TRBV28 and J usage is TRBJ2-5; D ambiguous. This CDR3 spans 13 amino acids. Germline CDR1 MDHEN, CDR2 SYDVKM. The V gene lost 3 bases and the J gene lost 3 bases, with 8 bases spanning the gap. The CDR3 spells CASSFRQKETQYF. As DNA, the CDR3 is TGTGCCAGCAGTTTTCGGCAGAAAGAGACCCAGTACTTC. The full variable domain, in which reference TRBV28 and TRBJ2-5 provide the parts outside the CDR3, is DVKVTQSSRYLVKRTGEKVFLECVQDMDHENMFWYRQDPGLGLRLIYFSYDVKMKEKGDIPEGYSVSREKKERFSLILESASTNQTSMYLCASSFRQKETQYFGPGTRLLVL.

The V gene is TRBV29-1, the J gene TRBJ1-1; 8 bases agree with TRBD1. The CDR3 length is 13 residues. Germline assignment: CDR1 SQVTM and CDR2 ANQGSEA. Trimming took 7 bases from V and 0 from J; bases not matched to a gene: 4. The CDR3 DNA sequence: TGCAGCGGGAGACAGGGGTTGAACACTGAAGCTTTCTTT. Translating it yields CSGRQGLNTEAFF.

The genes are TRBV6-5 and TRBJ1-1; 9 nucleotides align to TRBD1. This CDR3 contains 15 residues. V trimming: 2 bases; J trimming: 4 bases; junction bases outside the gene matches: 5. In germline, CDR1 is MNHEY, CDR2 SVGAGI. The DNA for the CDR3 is TGTGCCAGCAGTTACCCGGGACAGGGAGGCACTGAAGCTTTCTTT. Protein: CASSYPGQGGTEAFF.

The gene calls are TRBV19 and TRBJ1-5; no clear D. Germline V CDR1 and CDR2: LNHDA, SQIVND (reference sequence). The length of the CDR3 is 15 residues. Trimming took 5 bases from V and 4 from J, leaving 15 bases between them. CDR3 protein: CASSSDPARNQPQHF. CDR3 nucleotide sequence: TGTGCCAGTAGTTCGGACCCGGCAAGGAATCAGCCCCAGCATTTT.

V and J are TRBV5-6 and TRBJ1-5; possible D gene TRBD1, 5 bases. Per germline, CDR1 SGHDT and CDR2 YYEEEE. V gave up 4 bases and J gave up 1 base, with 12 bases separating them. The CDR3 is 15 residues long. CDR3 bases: TGTGCCAGCAGCACGGGACCTCGGAGCAATCAGCCCCAGCATTTT. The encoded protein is CASSTGPRSNQPQHF.

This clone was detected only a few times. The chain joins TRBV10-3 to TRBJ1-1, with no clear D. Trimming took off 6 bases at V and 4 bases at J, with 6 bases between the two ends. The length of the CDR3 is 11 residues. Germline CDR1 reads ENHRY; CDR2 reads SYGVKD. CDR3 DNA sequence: TGTGCCATCAGAGAAAGCACTGAAGCTTTCTTT. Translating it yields CAIRESTEAFF.

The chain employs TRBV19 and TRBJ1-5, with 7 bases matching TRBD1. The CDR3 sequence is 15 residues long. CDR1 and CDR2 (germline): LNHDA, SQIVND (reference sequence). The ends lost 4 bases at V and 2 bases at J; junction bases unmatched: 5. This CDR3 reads CASSKGQLGNQPQHF. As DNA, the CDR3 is TGTGCCAGTAGTAAGGGACAGCTCGGCAATCAGCCCCAGCATTTT.

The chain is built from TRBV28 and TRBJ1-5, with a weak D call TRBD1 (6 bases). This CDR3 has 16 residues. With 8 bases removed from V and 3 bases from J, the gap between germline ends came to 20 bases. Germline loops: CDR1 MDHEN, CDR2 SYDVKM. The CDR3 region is CASLRGAGSANQPQHF. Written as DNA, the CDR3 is TGTGCCAGCCTTCGGGGGGCAGGGTCAGCCAATCAGCCCCAGCATTTT.

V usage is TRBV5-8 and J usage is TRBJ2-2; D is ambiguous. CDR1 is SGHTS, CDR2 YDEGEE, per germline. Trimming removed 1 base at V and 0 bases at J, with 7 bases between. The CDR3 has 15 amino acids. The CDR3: CASSLNGANTGELFF. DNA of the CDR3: TGTGCCAGCAGCTTGAACGGAGCGAACACCGGGGAGCTGTTTTTT.

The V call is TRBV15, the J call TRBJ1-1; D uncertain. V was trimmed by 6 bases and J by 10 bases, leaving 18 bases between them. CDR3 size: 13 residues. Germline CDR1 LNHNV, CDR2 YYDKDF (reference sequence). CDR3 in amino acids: CATSPGGPRVAFF. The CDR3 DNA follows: TGTGCCACCAGTCCGGGAGGCCCGAGGGTAGCTTTCTTT.

CDR3 in amino acids: CASSIGQGSLNTEAFF. The CDR3 DNA reads as TGTGCCAGCTCAATAGGACAGGGGTCATTGAACACTGAAGCTTTCTTT. V usage is TRBV18 and J usage is TRBJ1-1, with 9 bases fitting TRBD1. The CDR3 consists of 16 residues. With 5 bases clipped from V and 0 bases from J, the junction kept 7 bases outside the gene matches. Germline CDR1 reads KGHSH; CDR2 reads LQKENI.

Here the CDR3 reads CSVGGALNEKLFF. The CDR3 DNA reads TGCAGCGTTGGTGGAGCCTTAAATGAAAAACTGTTTTTT. The V gene is TRBV29-1, the J gene TRBJ1-4; D is uncertain. V was pared by 4 bases and J by 5 bases, with 11 bases between. This CDR3 comprises 13 residues. Germline CDR1 and CDR2: SQVTM and ANQGSEA.

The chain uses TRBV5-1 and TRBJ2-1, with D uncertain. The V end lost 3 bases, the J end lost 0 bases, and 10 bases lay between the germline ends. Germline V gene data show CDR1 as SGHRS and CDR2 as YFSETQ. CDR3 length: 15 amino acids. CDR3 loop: CASSSAASSYNEQFF. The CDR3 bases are TGCGCCAGCAGCTCAGCTGCGAGCTCCTACAATGAGCAGTTCTTC.

CDR3 sequence: CASNFMGVRTEAFF. In nucleotides, the CDR3 is TGTGCCAGCAATTTTATGGGTGTTCGGACTGAAGCTTTCTTT. This sequence joins TRBV6-5 and TRBJ1-1, with D unresolved. V was cut by 7 bases and J by 5 bases, with 17 bases left in between. CDR1 and CDR2 (germline): MNHEY, SVGAGI. This CDR3 comprises 14 residues.

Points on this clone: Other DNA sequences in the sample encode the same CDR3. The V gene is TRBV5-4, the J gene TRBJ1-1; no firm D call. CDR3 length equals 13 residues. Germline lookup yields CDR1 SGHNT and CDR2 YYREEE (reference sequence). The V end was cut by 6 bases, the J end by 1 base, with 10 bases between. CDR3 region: CASTHRQNTEAFF. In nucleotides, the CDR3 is TGTGCCAGCACTCACCGACAGAACACTGAAGCTTTCTTT.

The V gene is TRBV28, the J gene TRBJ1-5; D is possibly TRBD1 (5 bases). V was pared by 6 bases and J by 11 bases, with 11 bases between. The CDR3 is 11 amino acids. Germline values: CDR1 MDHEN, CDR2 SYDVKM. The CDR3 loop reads CASSRQFAQHF. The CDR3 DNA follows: TGTGCCAGCAGCCGACAGTTCGCCCAGCATTTT.

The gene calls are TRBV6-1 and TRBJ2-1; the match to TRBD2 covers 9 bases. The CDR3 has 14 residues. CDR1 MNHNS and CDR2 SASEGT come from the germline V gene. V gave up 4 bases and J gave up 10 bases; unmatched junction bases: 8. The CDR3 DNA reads TGTGCCAGCAGTGGACTAGCGGCCATAGAAGAGCAGTTCTTC. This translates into CASSGLAAIEEQFF.

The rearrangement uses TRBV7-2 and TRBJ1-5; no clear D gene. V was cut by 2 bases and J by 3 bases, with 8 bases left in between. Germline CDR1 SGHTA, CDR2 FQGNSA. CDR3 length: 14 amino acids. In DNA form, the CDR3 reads TGTGCCAGCAGCTTAATACGGAACAATCAGCCCCAGCATTTT. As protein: CASSLIRNNQPQHF.

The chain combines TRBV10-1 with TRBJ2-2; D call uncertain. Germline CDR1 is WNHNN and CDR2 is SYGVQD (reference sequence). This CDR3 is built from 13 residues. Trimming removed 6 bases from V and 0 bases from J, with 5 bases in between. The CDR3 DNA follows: TGCGCCAGCAGGTCATCGAACACCGGGGAGCTGTTTTTT. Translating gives CASRSSNTGELFF.

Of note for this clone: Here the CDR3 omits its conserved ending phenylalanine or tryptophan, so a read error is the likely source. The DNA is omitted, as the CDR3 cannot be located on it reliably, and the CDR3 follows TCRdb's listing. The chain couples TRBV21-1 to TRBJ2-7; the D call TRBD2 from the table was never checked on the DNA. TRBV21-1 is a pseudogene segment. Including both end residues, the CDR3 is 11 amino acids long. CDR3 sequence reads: CASSKERLTVA.

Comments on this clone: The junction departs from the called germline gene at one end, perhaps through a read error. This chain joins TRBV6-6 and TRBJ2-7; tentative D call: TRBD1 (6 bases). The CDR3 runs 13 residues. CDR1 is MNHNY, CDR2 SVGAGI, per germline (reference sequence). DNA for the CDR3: TGTGCCAGCAGTTTGGACAGTTCCTACAAGCAGTACTTC. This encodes CASSLDSSYKQYF.

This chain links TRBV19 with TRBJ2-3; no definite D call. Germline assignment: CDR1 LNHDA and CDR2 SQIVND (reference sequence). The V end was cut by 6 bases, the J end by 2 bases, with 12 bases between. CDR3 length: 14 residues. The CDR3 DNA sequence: TGTGCCAGTAGACGGTCCTCCATCACAGATACGCAGTATTTT. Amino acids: CASRRSSITDTQYF.

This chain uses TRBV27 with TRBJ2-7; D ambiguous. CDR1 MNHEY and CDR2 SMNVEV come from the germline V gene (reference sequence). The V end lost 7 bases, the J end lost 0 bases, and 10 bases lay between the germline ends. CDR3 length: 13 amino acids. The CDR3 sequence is CASKRSSSYEQYF. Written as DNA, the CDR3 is TGTGCCAGCAAACGGAGTTCCTCCTACGAGCAGTACTTC.

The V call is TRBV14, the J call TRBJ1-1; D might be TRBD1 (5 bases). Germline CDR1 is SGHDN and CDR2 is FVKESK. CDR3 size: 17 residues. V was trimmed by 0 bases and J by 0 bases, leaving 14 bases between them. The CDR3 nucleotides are TGTGCCAGCAGCCAAGATAGAAGGGGAGCCATGAACACTGAAGCTTTCTTT. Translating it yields CASSQDRRGAMNTEAFF.

CDR3 DNA: TGTGCCAGCAGTTCCGACAGCTATAATGAAAAACTGTTTTTT. Its translation: CASSSDSYNEKLFF. J is TRBJ1-4 and V is TRBV9, with TRBD1 as a possible D gene (5 bases). The CDR3 loop spans 14 amino acids. Trimming removed 5 bases at V and 4 bases at J, with 12 bases between. Germline-derived CDR1 and CDR2 are SGDLS and YYNGEE.